A single sample is the source of the 14 T cell receptor beta chains below, sequenced in a study of control samples from healthy donors and cancer patients. Profiled with immunoSEQ multiplex PCR; TCRdb holds only in-frame clones, not every one. The sample has 40,000 or so clones; around 82% are singletons. Sequencing was carried out using PBMCs. The receptors were sampled from a woman aged 60 to 75 with lung cancer.

The chain links TRBV7-6 to TRBJ2-7, with a tentative D call TRBD2 (5 bases). The CDR3 has 13 residues. Trimming took off 5 bases at V and 0 bases at J, with 8 bases between the two ends. CDR1 and CDR2 (germline): SGHVS, FNYEAQ. CDR3 coding DNA: TGTGCCAGCAGCCCGGAGGTCTCCTACGAGCAGTACTTC. This encodes CASSPEVSYEQYF.

This clone has a handful of counts. CDR3 amino acids: CASSSARGTRNSPLHF. The CDR3 nucleotides are TGTGCCAGCAGCTCTGCCAGGGGGACTCGGAATTCACCCCTCCACTTT. The chain carries TRBV5-6 and TRBJ1-6; 7 bases map to TRBD1. This CDR3 has 16 residues. J lost 7 bases, V lost 3 bases, and 10 bases had no gene match. Germline values: CDR1 SGHDT, CDR2 YYEEEE.

The rearrangement uses TRBV19 and TRBJ1-2, with D tentatively TRBD1 (6 bases). V lost 6 bases and J 7 bases, leaving 21 bases between the germline ends. The CDR3 totals 15 residues. From germline, CDR1 is LNHDA and CDR2 SQIVND (reference sequence). The CDR3 DNA reads as TGTGCCAGTAGCAAAGGCGGGGGTAACAGGGCTGGCTACACCTTC. It translates to CASSKGGGNRAGYTF.

The chain uses TRBV5-6 and TRBJ2-7; 9 bases are shared with TRBD1. V lost 7 bases and J lost 2; bases outside the gene matches: 7. The CDR3 is 14 amino acids. CDR1 SGHDT and CDR2 YYEEEE come from the germline V gene. The CDR3, as DNA: TGTGCCAGCTCCTCCGGGACAGGGACCTACGAGCAGTACTTC. Its translation is CASSSGTGTYEQYF. The variable domain in full, completed from reference TRBV5-6 and TRBJ2-7, reads DAGVTQSPTHLIKTRGQQVTLRCSPKSGHDTVSWYQQALGQGPQFIFQYYEEEERQRGNFPDRFSGHQFPNYSSELNVNALLLGDSALYLCASSSGTGTYEQYFGPGTRLTVT.

The CDR3 protein is CASSQLAGGDEQYF. In nucleotides, the CDR3 is TGTGCCAGCAGTCAACTAGCGGGAGGGGACGAGCAGTACTTC. This chain connects TRBV7-2 to TRBJ2-7; 13 nucleotides match TRBD2. The CDR3 has 14 residues. V shed 6 bases, J shed 5 bases, and the junction held 4 bases outside the gene matches. The V gene's germline CDR1 is SGHTA and CDR2 FQGNSA.

Here the CDR3 DNA reads TGCGCCAGCAGCTTATATTCAGGGTTTAATGAAAAACTGTTTTTT. This codes for CASSLYSGFNEKLFF. The chain recombines TRBV5-1 with TRBJ1-4; possible D gene TRBD1, 5 bases. Trimming shortened V by 2 bases and J by 4 bases, and 12 bases separated the two germline ends. Germline CDR1 SGHRS, CDR2 YFSETQ. The CDR3 has 15 residues.

The gene calls are TRBV10-3 and TRBJ2-3, with TRBD2 identical over 10 bases. The CDR3 length is 19 residues. Germline V gene data show CDR1 as ENHRY and CDR2 as SYGVKD. J was trimmed by 4 bases and V by 0 bases; bases with no gene match: 13. The CDR3 DNA follows: TGTGCCATCAGTGAGTCGTCGAGCGGGGGGGCGCAGTTTCCAGATACGCAGTATTTT. It translates to CAISESSSGGAQFPDTQYF.

There are a few counts of this clone. The rearrangement uses TRBV2 and TRBJ1-1, with D perhaps TRBD1 (5 bases). With 2 bases removed from V and 1 base from J, the gap between germline ends came to 5 bases. The germline gives CDR1 SNHLY, CDR2 FYNNEI. CDR3 length: 13 residues. CDR3 region: CASSEQGNTEAFF. CDR3 coding DNA: TGTGCCAGCAGTGAACAGGGGAACACTGAAGCTTTCTTT.

V and J are TRBV5-6 and TRBJ1-1; D gene ambiguous. The CDR3 is 15 amino acids. V was clipped by 0 bases and J by 1 base, with 10 bases between them. From germline, CDR1 is SGHDT and CDR2 YYEEEE. The CDR3 protein is CASSLAPRGNTEAFF. The CDR3 coding sequence is TGTGCCAGCAGCTTGGCCCCTCGGGGGAACACTGAAGCTTTCTTT.

The chain carries TRBV6-1 and TRBJ2-2; 9 bases are shared with TRBD1. Germline V CDR1 and CDR2: MNHNS, SASEGT. The CDR3 sequence is 16 residues long. Trimming removed 0 bases from V and 7 bases from J; junction bases left unmatched: 6. The CDR3 coding sequence is TGTGCCAGCAGTGAAGCATTTGGGACAGGGAGCGGGGAGCTGTTTTTT. Its translation is CASSEAFGTGSGELFF.

The chain carries TRBV5-4 and TRBJ2-2, with D uncertain. The CDR3 extends over 13 amino acids. The germline V gene has CDR1 SGHNT and CDR2 YYREEE (reference sequence). Trimming removed 4 bases at V and 6 bases at J, with 10 bases between. CDR3 sequence (DNA): TGTGCCAGCAGCCAACCCGAGGCCGGGGAGCTGTTTTTT. Translating it yields CASSQPEAGELFF.

This clone has only one observation. This chain links TRBV18 with TRBJ1-5, with 7 bases that match TRBD1. The CDR3 spans 16 residues. The trim removed 0 bases at V and 2 bases at J, leaving 4 bases unmatched. Germline V gene lookup returns CDR1 KGHSH and CDR2 LQKENI. The CDR3 is CASSPPSGGGNQPQHF. The CDR3 DNA reads as TGTGCCAGCTCACCACCGTCAGGGGGGGGCAATCAGCCCCAGCATTTT.

The chain links TRBV9 to TRBJ2-1; D is uncertain. The V gene lost 7 bases and the J gene lost 1 base, with 15 bases spanning the gap. This CDR3 region has 15 residues. Germline V gives CDR1 SGDLS, CDR2 YYNGEE. CDR3 in DNA: TGTGCCAGCGGTGGCCCGATAAATTCCTACAATGAGCAGTTCTTC. Protein product: CASGGPINSYNEQFF.

This chain links TRBV29-1 with TRBJ2-2, with D tentatively TRBD1 (5 bases). The CDR3 spans 15 residues. Trimming cost V 2 bases and J 1 base, with 11 bases left between them. Germline lookup yields CDR1 SQVTM and CDR2 ANQGSEA. In nucleotides, the CDR3 is TGCAGCGTTGAATCCCTCGACAGGAACACCGGGGAGCTGTTTTTT. It is translated as CSVESLDRNTGELFF.